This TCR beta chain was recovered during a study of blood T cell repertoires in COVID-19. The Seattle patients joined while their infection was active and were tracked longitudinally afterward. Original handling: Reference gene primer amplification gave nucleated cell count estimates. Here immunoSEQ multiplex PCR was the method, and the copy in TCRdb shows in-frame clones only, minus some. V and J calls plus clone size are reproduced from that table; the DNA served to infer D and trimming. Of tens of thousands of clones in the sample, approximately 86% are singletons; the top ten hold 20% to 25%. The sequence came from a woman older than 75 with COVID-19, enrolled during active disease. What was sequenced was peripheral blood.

The CDR3 DNA reads TGTGCCAGCACCGGACTAGGCGATACGCAGTATTTT. This translates into CASTGLGDTQYF. The gene calls are TRBV2 and TRBJ2-3, with 7 bases aligning to TRBD2. V lost 7 bases, J lost 6 bases, and 4 bases stayed unmatched. The CDR3 is 12 amino acids. Germline CDR1 reads SNHLY; CDR2 reads FYNNEI.